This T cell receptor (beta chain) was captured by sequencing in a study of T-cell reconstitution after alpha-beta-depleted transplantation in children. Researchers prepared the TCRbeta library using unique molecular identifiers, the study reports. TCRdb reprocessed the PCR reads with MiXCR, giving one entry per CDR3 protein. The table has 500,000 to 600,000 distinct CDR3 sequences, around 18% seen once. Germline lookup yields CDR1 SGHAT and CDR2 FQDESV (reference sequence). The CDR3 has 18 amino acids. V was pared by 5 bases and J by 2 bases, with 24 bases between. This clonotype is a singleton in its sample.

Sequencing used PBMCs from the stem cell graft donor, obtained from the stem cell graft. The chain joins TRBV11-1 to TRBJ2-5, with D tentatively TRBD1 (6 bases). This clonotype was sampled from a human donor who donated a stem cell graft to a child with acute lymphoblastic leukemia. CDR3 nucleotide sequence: TGTGCCAGCAGCAACACCGCGATAGCAGACAGGATTCAAGAGACCCAGTACTTC. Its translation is CASSNTAIADRIQETQYF.